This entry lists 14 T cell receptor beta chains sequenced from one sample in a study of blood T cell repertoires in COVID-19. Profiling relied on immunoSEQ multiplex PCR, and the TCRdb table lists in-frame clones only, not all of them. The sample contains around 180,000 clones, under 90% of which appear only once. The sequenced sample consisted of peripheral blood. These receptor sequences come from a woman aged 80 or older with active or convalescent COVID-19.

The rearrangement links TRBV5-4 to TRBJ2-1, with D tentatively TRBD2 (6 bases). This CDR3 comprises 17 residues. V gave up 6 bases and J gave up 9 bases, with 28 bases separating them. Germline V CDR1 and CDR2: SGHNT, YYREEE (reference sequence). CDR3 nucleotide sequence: TGTGCCAGCACCTCTGGAGGAAACAGGTTGGGGAGGAGTGAGCAGTTCTTC. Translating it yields CASTSGGNRLGRSEQFF.

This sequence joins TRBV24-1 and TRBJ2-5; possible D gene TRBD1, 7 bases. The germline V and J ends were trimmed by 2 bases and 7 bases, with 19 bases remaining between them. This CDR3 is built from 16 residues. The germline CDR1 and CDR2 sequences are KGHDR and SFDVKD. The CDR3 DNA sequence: TGTGCCACCAGTGATTCCAAGGAGGGGGCGCTGGGGACCCAGTACTTC. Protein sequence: CATSDSKEGALGTQYF.

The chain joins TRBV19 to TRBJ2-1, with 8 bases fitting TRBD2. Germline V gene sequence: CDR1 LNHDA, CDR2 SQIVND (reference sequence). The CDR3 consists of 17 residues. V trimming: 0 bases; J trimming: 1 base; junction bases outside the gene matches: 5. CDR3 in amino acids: CASSIDRPSGSYNEQFF. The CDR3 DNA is TGTGCCAGTAGTATAGATCGTCCTAGCGGGTCCTACAATGAGCAGTTCTTC.

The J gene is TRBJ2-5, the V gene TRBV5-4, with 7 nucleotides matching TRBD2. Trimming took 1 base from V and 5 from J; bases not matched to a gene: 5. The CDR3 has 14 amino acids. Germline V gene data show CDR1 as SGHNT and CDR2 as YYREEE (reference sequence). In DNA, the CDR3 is TGTGCCAGCAGCTTGCCGGGAGGTCGGGAGACCCAGTACTTC. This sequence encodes CASSLPGGRETQYF.

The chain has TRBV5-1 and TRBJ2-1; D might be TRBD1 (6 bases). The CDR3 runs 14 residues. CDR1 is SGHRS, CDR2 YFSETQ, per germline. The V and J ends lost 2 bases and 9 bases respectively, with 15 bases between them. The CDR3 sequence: CASSFLARGVEQFF. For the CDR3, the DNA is TGCGCCAGCAGCTTCCTGGCCAGGGGCGTTGAGCAGTTCTTC.

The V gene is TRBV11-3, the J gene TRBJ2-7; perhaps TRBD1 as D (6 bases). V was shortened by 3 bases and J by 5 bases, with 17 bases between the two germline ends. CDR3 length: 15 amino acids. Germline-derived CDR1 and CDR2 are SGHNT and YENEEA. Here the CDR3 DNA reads TGTGCCAGCAGCTTCATGCGGCAGGGGATGGACGAGCAGTACTTC. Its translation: CASSFMRQGMDEQYF.

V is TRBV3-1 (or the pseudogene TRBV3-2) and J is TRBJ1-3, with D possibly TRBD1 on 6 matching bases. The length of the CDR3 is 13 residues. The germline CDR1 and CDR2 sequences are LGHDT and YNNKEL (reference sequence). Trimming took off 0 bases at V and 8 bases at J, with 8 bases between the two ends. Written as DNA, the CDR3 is TGTGCCAGCAGCCAAGACAGGGGATACACCATATATTTT. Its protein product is CASSQDRGYTIYF.

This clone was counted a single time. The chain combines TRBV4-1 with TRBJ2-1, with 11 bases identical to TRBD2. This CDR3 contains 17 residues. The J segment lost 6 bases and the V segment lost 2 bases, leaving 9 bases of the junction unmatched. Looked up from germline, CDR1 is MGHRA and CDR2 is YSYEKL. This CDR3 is CASSQSWVAGGINEQFF. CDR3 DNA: TGCGCCAGCAGCCAATCATGGGTAGCGGGAGGGATCAATGAGCAGTTCTTC.

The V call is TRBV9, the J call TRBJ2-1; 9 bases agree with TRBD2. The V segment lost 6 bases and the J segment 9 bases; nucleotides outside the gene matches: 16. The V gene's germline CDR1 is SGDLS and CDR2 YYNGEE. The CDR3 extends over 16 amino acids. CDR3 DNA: TGTGCCAGCACCGTGGGGGAACTAGCGGGTGATGGTGAGCAGTTCTTC. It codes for CASTVGELAGDGEQFF. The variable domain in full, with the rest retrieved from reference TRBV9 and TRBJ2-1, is DSGVTQTPKHLITATGQRVTLRCSPRSGDLSVYWYQQSLDQGLQFLIQYYNGEERAKGNILERFSAQQFPDLHSELNLSSLELGDSALYFCASTVGELAGDGEQFFGPGTRLTVL.

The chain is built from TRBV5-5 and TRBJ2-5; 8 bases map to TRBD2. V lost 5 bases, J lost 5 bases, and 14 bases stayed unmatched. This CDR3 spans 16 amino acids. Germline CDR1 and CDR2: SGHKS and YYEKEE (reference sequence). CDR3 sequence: CASRNRAGDDEETQYF. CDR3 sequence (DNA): TGTGCCAGCAGAAATAGAGCGGGAGACGATGAGGAGACCCAGTACTTC. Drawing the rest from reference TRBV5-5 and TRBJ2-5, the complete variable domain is DAGVTQSPTHLIKTRGQQVTLRCSPISGHKSVSWYQQVLGQGPQFIFQYYEKEERGRGNFPDRFSARQFPNYSSELNVNALLLGDSALYLCASRNRAGDDEETQYFGPGTRLLVL.

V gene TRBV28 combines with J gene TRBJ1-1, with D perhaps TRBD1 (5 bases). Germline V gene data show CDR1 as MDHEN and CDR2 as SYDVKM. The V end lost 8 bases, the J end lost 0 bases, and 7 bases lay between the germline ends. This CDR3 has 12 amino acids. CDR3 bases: TGTGCCAGCCGGGGGTTGAACACTGAAGCTTTCTTT. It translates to CASRGLNTEAFF. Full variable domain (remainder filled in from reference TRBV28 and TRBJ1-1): DVKVTQSSRYLVKRTGEKVFLECVQDMDHENMFWYRQDPGLGLRLIYFSYDVKMKEKGDIPEGYSVSREKKERFSLILESASTNQTSMYLCASRGLNTEAFFGQGTRLTVV.

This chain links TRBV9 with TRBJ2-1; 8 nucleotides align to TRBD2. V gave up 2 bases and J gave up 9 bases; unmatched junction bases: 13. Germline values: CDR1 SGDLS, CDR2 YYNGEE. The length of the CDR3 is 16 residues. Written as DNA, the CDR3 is TGTGCCAGCAGCGTGGTTGGAGCGGGAGAAATAAGTGAGCAGTTCTTC. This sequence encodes CASSVVGAGEISEQFF.

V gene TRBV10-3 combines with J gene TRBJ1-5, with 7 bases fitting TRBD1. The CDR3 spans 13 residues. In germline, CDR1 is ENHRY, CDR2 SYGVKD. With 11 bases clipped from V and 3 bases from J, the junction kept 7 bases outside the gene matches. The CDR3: CASRGQHNQPQHF. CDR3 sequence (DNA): TGTGCCTCCAGGGGACAGCACAATCAGCCCCAGCATTTT.

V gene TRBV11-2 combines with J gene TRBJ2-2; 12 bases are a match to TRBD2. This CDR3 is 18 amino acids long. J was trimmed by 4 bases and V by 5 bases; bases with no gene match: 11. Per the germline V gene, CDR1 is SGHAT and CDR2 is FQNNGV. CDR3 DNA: TGTGCCAGCAGCCAAAGCAGACTAGCGGGAGATGGCACCGGGGAGCTGTTTTTT. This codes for CASSQSRLAGDGTGELFF.